Included here is one T cell receptor beta chain sequence, with context. The length of the CDR3 is 13 residues. The germline V gene has CDR1 DFQATT and CDR2 SNEGSKA (reference sequence). V lost 1 base and J lost 7, with 11 bases in between. As it was prepared, the TCRbeta library received unique molecular identifiers. TCRdb called the PCR reads again in MiXCR, with one record for every CDR3 protein. The sample includes over 200,000 distinct CDR3 sequences, approximately 9% of them seen just once. The entry originates in a study of T-cell reconstitution after alpha-beta-depleted transplantation in children.

The rearrangement links TRBV20-1 to TRBJ1-5, with D uncertain. The TCR sequence derives from a human donor who donated a stem cell graft to a child with acute lymphoblastic leukemia. The material sequenced was PBMCs from the stem cell graft donor, taken from the stem cell graft. The CDR3 region has the DNA TGCAGTGCTAGAGCCGGGAATAGCCAGCCCCAGCATTTT. Translating gives CSARAGNSQPQHF.